The 26 T cell receptor beta chains presented below share a single source sample, sequenced in a study of PD-1 blockade in classical Hodgkin lymphoma. This table comes from immunoSEQ multiplex PCR, and its TCRdb copy is limited to in-frame clones, with some not included. Of over 20,000 clones listed, around 67% are singletons. Each of the patients experienced relapse following autologous stem cell transplantation, and their brentuximab vedotin exposure differed. Sequences were derived from peripheral blood mononuclear cells (PBMCs), sampled before the second cycle of nivolumab. These receptors all stem from a human donor with classical Hodgkin lymphoma.

This chain connects TRBV18 to TRBJ2-4; D not certain. The germline CDR1 and CDR2 sequences are KGHSH and LQKENI. The CDR3 has 15 residues. V was pared by 2 bases and J by 0 bases, with 8 bases between. For the CDR3, the DNA is TGTGCCAGCTCACCAGATAGGATAGCCAAAAACATTCAGTACTTC. This sequence encodes CASSPDRIAKNIQYF. Full variable domain (outside the CDR3, taken from reference TRBV18 and TRBJ2-4): NAGVMQNPRHLVRRRGQEARLRCSPMKGHSHVYWYRQLPEEGLKFMVYLQKENIIDESGMPKERFSAEFPKEGPSILRIQQVVRGDSAAYFCASSPDRIAKNIQYFGAGTRLSVL.

This clone was observed a single time. The genes are TRBV15 and TRBJ2-7, with a possible D match to TRBD1 (5 bases). V was pared by 0 bases and J by 1 base, with 7 bases between. The CDR3 length is 14 residues. Germline loops: CDR1 LNHNV, CDR2 YYDKDF (reference sequence). This chain's CDR3 is CATSREGLSYEQYF. For the CDR3, the DNA is TGTGCCACCAGCAGAGAGGGGCTGTCCTACGAGCAGTACTTC.

The chain has TRBV4-1 and TRBJ1-2; D gene ambiguous. The germline CDR1 and CDR2 sequences are MGHRA and YSYEKL. CDR3 length: 19 amino acids. Trimming cost V 0 bases and J 0 bases, with 20 bases left between them. CDR3 nucleotide sequence: TGCGCCAGCAGCCAAGATACGGTGTCGGCAGTCCGATCTAACTATGGCTACACCTTC. Translated: CASSQDTVSAVRSNYGYTF.

The chain joins TRBV10-3 to TRBJ2-7; no clear D gene. CDR3 size: 12 residues. V shed 3 bases and J shed 3 bases, with 6 bases lying between them. Germline CDR1 and CDR2: ENHRY and SYGVKD. CDR3: CAISDWGYEQYF. CDR3 coding DNA: TGTGCCATCAGTGACTGGGGCTACGAGCAGTACTTC.

The chain carries TRBV29-1 and TRBJ2-3, with D hard to call. Per the germline V gene, CDR1 is SQVTM and CDR2 is ANQGSEA. This CDR3 comprises 12 residues. The V end lost 4 bases, the J end lost 2 bases, and 7 bases lay between the germline ends. CDR3 sequence (DNA): TGCAGCGTTGTATGGTACACAGATACGCAGTATTTT. Translating gives CSVVWYTDTQYF.

The gene calls are TRBV10-2 and TRBJ1-6, with 10 bases that match TRBD1. CDR1 is WSHSY, CDR2 SAAADI, per germline. V shed 2 bases and J 0 bases; nucleotides not matched to a gene: 10. The CDR3 contains 20 residues. CDR3 sequence reads: CASSEGTGARRSSYNSPLHF. The CDR3 DNA sequence: TGCGCCAGCAGTGAGGGGACAGGGGCCCGAAGGAGCTCCTATAATTCACCCCTCCACTTT.

Sample share makes this clone hyperexpanded. The chain employs TRBV7-9 and TRBJ1-1; D not certain. Germline CDR1 reads SEHNR; CDR2 reads FQNEAQ (reference sequence). V lost 4 bases to trimming and J lost 2 bases, with 11 bases between them. This CDR3 region has 14 residues. CDR3: CASSSSWGNTEAFF. CDR3 coding DNA: TGTGCCAGCAGCTCAAGTTGGGGAAACACTGAAGCTTTCTTT.

The chain recombines TRBV19 with TRBJ1-3; TRBD1 matches at 10 bases. Per germline, CDR1 LNHDA and CDR2 SQIVND (reference sequence). Trimming removed 6 bases from V and 5 bases from J; junction bases left unmatched: 19. There are 19 residues in the CDR3. The CDR3 protein is CASSTGTGVVLSRRNTIYF. Written as DNA, the CDR3 is TGTGCCAGTAGCACCGGGACAGGGGTAGTCCTATCGAGGAGAAACACCATATATTTT.

V is TRBV11-2 and J is TRBJ2-2; no definite D call. The ends were cut back, 1 base at V and 1 base at J, with 4 bases in the middle. Germline V CDR1 and CDR2: SGHAT, FQNNGV. The CDR3 is 14 amino acids. CDR3 residues: CASSLGGNTGELFF. As DNA, the CDR3 is TGTGCCAGCAGCTTAGGAGGGAACACCGGGGAGCTGTTTTTT.

The chain links TRBV10-2 to TRBJ2-3; D unclear. Per germline, CDR1 WSHSY and CDR2 SAAADI. The CDR3 has 15 residues. V lost 2 bases to trimming and J lost 4 bases, with 13 bases between them. The CDR3 nucleotides read TGCGCCAGCAGTGAGGCAGCGCTCTCTGCAGATACGCAGTATTTT. Translated: CASSEAALSADTQYF.

DNA for the CDR3: TGTGCCAGCTCACCCCCGCAAGCTCGGGAGCAGTACTTC. Residues: CASSPPQAREQYF. The chain has TRBV18 and TRBJ2-7, with D hard to call. Trimming removed 3 bases from V and 7 bases from J, with 13 bases in between. The CDR3 has 13 amino acids. CDR1 is KGHSH, CDR2 LQKENI, per germline.

The V call is TRBV6-4, the J call TRBJ2-1, with unresolved D. This CDR3 is built from 16 residues. Germline V CDR1 and CDR2: MRHNA, SNTAGT. V shed 0 bases and J shed 4 bases, with 13 bases lying between them. DNA for the CDR3: TGTGCCAGCAGTGACTCTTTGTGGGCTGGTTACAATGAGCAGTTCTTC. Amino acids: CASSDSLWAGYNEQFF.

The chain combines TRBV25-1 with TRBJ2-7, with D perhaps TRBD2 (5 bases). Trimming shortened V by 3 bases and J by 7 bases, and 7 bases separated the two germline ends. The CDR3 sequence is 11 residues long. In germline, CDR1 is MGHDK, CDR2 SYGVNS. The CDR3 DNA is TGTGCCAGCAGTGAGAGGGTTGAGCAGTACTTC. Protein product: CASSERVEQYF.

This sequence joins TRBV7-6 and TRBJ2-3; 7 bases map to TRBD2. Germline CDR1 is SGHVS and CDR2 is FNYEAQ. With V trimmed by 5 bases and J by 4 bases, 6 bases remained unmatched. The CDR3 loop spans 14 amino acids. The CDR3 coding sequence is TGTGCCAGCAGCGGGCGGGAGAAGGCAGATACGCAGTATTTT. Translating it yields CASSGREKADTQYF.

This clone showed up just a few times. The gene calls are TRBV5-4 and TRBJ1-5, with 8 bases fitting TRBD1. From germline, CDR1 is SGHNT and CDR2 YYREEE (reference sequence). The CDR3 consists of 14 residues. Trimming cost V 4 bases and J 2 bases; bases outside gene matches: 2. The CDR3 sequence is CASSLTGGNQPQHF. Written as DNA, the CDR3 is TGTGCCAGCAGCCTGACAGGGGGCAATCAGCCCCAGCATTTT.

The rearrangement joins TRBV7-9 to TRBJ2-1, with TRBD1 matching 9 bases. The V gene end was trimmed by 5 bases and the J gene end by 5 bases; junction bases not matched to a gene: 7. Per the germline V gene, CDR1 is SEHNR and CDR2 is FQNEAQ (reference sequence). The CDR3 loop spans 15 amino acids. The chain's CDR3 is CASSHGQGTHNEQFF. The CDR3 region has the DNA TGTGCCAGCAGCCACGGACAGGGGACTCACAATGAGCAGTTCTTC.

The CDR3 DNA reads TGCGCCAGCAGCCAATCCGGGACAGGGGTTTTCGAGCAGTACTTC. Translated: CASSQSGTGVFEQYF. V and J are TRBV4-1 and TRBJ2-7; TRBD1 aligns across 10 bases. This CDR3 spans 15 amino acids. V lost 2 bases, J lost 6 bases, and 7 bases stayed unmatched. The germline CDR1 and CDR2 sequences are MGHRA and YSYEKL.

The chain recombines TRBV11-2 with TRBJ2-4; D is unclear. The germline V and J ends were trimmed by 5 bases and 7 bases, with 9 bases remaining between them. The CDR3 contains 12 residues. Germline V CDR1 and CDR2: SGHAT, FQNNGV. The CDR3 sequence is CASSRSRNIQYF. In nucleotides, the CDR3 is TGTGCCAGCAGCAGAAGTCGTAACATTCAGTACTTC.

The chain joins TRBV28 to TRBJ1-5, with D unresolved. The CDR3 covers 14 residues. CDR1 is MDHEN and CDR2 is SYDVKM in the germline V gene. The V gene lost 6 bases and the J gene lost 6 bases, with 15 bases spanning the gap. The CDR3, as DNA: TGTGCCAGCAGCAGCGGACGGTCGGGTCAGCCCCAGCATTTT. Its protein is CASSSGRSGQPQHF.

A word on this clone: Mismatch with germline at one junction end may stem from a read error. The rearrangement joins TRBV7-8 to TRBJ2-7; D remains unclear. From germline, CDR1 is SGHVS and CDR2 FQNEAQ. The CDR3 spans 12 residues. As DNA, the CDR3 is TGTGCCAGCAGCTTAAATTCCTACGGGCAGTACTTC. Amino acids: CASSLNSYGQYF.

This clone was recorded once. The V gene is TRBV19, the J gene TRBJ2-1, with TRBD2 matching over 8 bases. The germline V gene has CDR1 LNHDA and CDR2 SQIVND (reference sequence). V gave up 5 bases and J gave up 1 base; unmatched junction bases: 4. The length of the CDR3 is 15 residues. The CDR3 loop is CASSETGGSYNEQFF. The CDR3 nucleotides read TGTGCCAGTAGTGAAACGGGAGGGTCCTACAATGAGCAGTTCTTC.

This sequence joins TRBV6-5 and TRBJ1-1; tentatively, D is TRBD1 (5 bases). Trimming took 4 bases from V and 0 from J, leaving 9 bases between them. The CDR3 runs 14 residues. Germline values: CDR1 MNHEY, CDR2 SVGAGI. The DNA of the CDR3 is TGTGCCAGCAGTTCGGACAATTTGAACACTGAAGCTTTCTTT. Encoded protein: CASSSDNLNTEAFF.

The chain is built from TRBV15 and TRBJ2-1; D perhaps matches TRBD2 (5 bases). CDR1 LNHNV and CDR2 YYDKDF come from the germline V gene (reference sequence). The length of the CDR3 is 16 residues. V lost 3 bases and J lost 0, with 12 bases in between. CDR3 bases: TGTGCCACCAGCAGTCCCCGAGCGGACTCCTACAATGAGCAGTTCTTC. Its translation: CATSSPRADSYNEQFF.

The chain couples TRBV4-1 to TRBJ2-5, with TRBD1 as a possible D gene (7 bases). This CDR3 is built from 13 residues. Between the trimmed V and J ends, which lost 5 bases and 10 bases, there was a span of 17 bases. Germline V gene sequence: CDR1 MGHRA, CDR2 YSYEKL. CDR3 sequence (DNA): TGCGCCAGCAGCGTCGGAGGGGGCGGCGACCAGTACTTC. It translates to CASSVGGGGDQYF.

This chain uses TRBV5-4 with TRBJ1-2, with 7 bases matching TRBD1. The germline V gene encodes CDR1 SGHNT and CDR2 YYREEE (reference sequence). V lost 4 bases to trimming and J lost 2 bases; unmatched junction nucleotides: 5. The CDR3 contains 14 residues. In DNA, the CDR3 is TGTGCCAGCAGCGGACCGGGACAGAACTATGGCTACACCTTC. Its protein is CASSGPGQNYGYTF.

As for this clone: The sample contains more than one DNA sequence encoding this CDR3. The genes are TRBV4-1 and TRBJ2-7; 7 nucleotides line up with TRBD1. This CDR3 spans 14 amino acids. Trimming cost V 1 base and J 2 bases; bases outside gene matches: 2. From germline, CDR1 is MGHRA and CDR2 YSYEKL. The CDR3 DNA sequence: TGCGCCAGCAGCCAAGGGCAGGGGGCCTACGAGCAGTACTTC. It translates to CASSQGQGAYEQYF.